A selection of T cell receptor beta chains follows, all from one sample in a study of vaccination and CD4 T cells after COVID-19. Which antigens these TCRs recognize remains unknown. MiXCR, applied by TCRdb to the PCR reads, yields one record per CDR3 protein. The data contain about 8,000 distinct CDR3 sequences, approximately 55% of them singletons. Sequenced input: CD4+ T cells from blood, cultured in vitro. The receptors come from a human donor who had recovered from COVID-19. Each CDR3 is given with its conserved first and last residue. D genes are given only for firm matches. Size is omitted from some rows. Given values are once, few, many or a class for expanded clones.

>NA|TRBJ2-7|NA|TRBV6-2/TRBV6-3
TGTGCCAGCAGCTGGGCCGGTACCTACGAGCAGTACTTC
CASSWAGTYEQYF
>TRBD1|TRBJ1-2|few|TRBV6-1
TGTGCCAGCGGACAGGGCGATTATGGCTACACCTTC
CASGQGDYGYTF
>NA|TRBJ1-1|few|TRBV7-9
TGTGCCAGCAGCCAAGGGGCTAACACTGAAGCTTTCTTT
CASSQGANTEAFF
>TRBD1|TRBJ2-2|NA|TRBV6-1
TGTGCCAGCAGTGGGCTGACAGGGACCGGGGAGCTGTTTTTT
CASSGLTGTGELFF
>TRBD2|TRBJ2-7|NA|TRBV7-6
TGTGCCAGCAGTCTGACTAGCGGGAGGTTGACGGGCGAGCAGTACTTC
CASSLTSGRLTGEQYF
>NA|TRBJ1-1|NA|TRBV6-2/TRBV6-3
TGTGCCAGCAGTTTCCGACGGACTGAAGCTTTCTTT
CASSFRRTEAFF
>NA|TRBJ2-3|NA|TRBV15
TGTGCCACCAGCAGGGATGGGTACGGAGATACGCAGTATTTT
CATSRDGYGDTQYF
>TRBD2|TRBJ2-3|NA|TRBV7-2
TGTGCCAGCAGCTTCAGACTAGCGGGGCCTGCCGATACGCAGTATTTT
CASSFRLAGPADTQYF
>TRBD2|TRBJ2-7|NA|TRBV7-2
TGTGCCAGCAGCTTACCGGGACTAGCGGGAGGCAGAAAGTACTTC
CASSLPGLAGGRKYF
>NA|TRBJ1-5|NA|TRBV19
TGTGCCAGTAGTACGGGGGGCGGGCAGCCCCAGCATTTT
CASSTGGGQPQHF
>NA|TRBJ1-2|few|TRBV14
TGTGCCAGCAGCCGACAAAGATATACTGGCTACACCTTC
CASSRQRYTGYTF
>NA|TRBJ2-3|NA|TRBV7-2
TGTGCCAGCAGCTTAGTCGGACGCGGCACAGATACGCAGTATTTT
CASSLVGRGTDTQYF
>NA|TRBJ1-5|few|TRBV28
TGTGCCAGCACTACCCTCTCGATCCAAGGACGGTTTTTTAGCAATCAGCCCCAGCATTTT
CASTTLSIQGRFFSNQPQHF
>TRBD1|TRBJ2-2|few|TRBV7-3
TGTGCCAGCAGCTCGACAGGGGGCGCGAGCACCGGGGAGCTGTTTTTT
CASSSTGGASTGELFF
>NA|TRBJ1-2|few|TRBV19
TGTGCCAGTAGTAACCGGGACAAAACCGCCGGCGGCTACACCTTC
CASSNRDKTAGGYTF
>NA|TRBJ1-3|few|TRBV21-1
TGTGCCAGCAGCAAAGTTTCTGGGGCCCGAAACACCATATATTTT
CASSKVSGARNTIYF
>NA|TRBJ1-6|few|TRBV6-1
TGTGCCACAGGACGTATGGGTTCACCCCTCCACTTT
CATGRMGSPLHF
>NA|TRBJ2-2|NA|TRBV7-2
TGTGCCAGCAGCTCACACACAGTACCCAACACCGGGGAGCTGTTTTTT
CASSSHTVPNTGELFF
>NA|TRBJ2-2|NA|TRBV11-3
TGTGCCAGCAGCCCAGGTGCGGGTTTGAGGGAGCTGTTTTTT
CASSPGAGLRELFF
>TRBD1|TRBJ1-2|NA|TRBV7-2
TGTGCCAGCAGCGTAGACAGGGGGTTCTATGGCTACACCTTC
CASSVDRGFYGYTF
>TRBD1|TRBJ1-4|NA|TRBV11-3
TGTGCCAGCAGCGCGACTTGGACAGGGAGGGATGAAAAACTGTTTTTT
CASSATWTGRDEKLFF
>NA|TRBJ1-2|NA|TRBV19
TGTGCCAGTAGTATGCGGCCAATCCCCCGCTACACCTTC
CASSMRPIPRYTF
>NA|TRBJ2-3|NA|TRBV7-3
TGTGCCAGCAGCTTGGGGGTGACTAGCACAGATACGCAGTATTTT
CASSLGVTSTDTQYF
>NA|TRBJ2-3|NA|TRBV12-3/TRBV12-4
TGTGCCAGTACAGGGACGATCACAGATACGCAGTATTTT
CASTGTITDTQYF
>TRBD2|TRBJ2-7|few|TRBV28
TGTGCCAGCAGTTTATGGGAACTAGCGGGAGGGCCTGGAGAGCAGTACTTC
CASSLWELAGGPGEQYF
>NA|TRBJ1-1|few|TRBV11-2
TGTGCCAGCAGCCAGTTATCGGTGACTGAAGCTTTCTTT
CASSQLSVTEAFF
>TRBD1|TRBJ1-1|few|TRBV30
TGTGCCTGCCAAAGACAGGGAATGACTGAAGCTTTCTTT
CACQRQGMTEAFF
>NA|TRBJ2-1|few|TRBV27
TGTGCCAGCAGTTCAGCCGGGGGCGGGAGAAGGTCCTACAATGAGCAGTTCTTC
CASSSAGGGRRSYNEQFF
>TRBD1|TRBJ2-7|NA|TRBV27
TGTGCCAGCAGTCCCCCCATACCGACAGGGGGCTACGAGCAGTACTTC
CASSPPIPTGGYEQYF
>TRBD1|TRBJ2-2|NA|TRBV19
TGTGCCAGTAGTACTGGACAGGGATACACCGGGGAGCTGTTTTTT
CASSTGQGYTGELFF
>NA|TRBJ2-7|NA|TRBV28
TGTGCCAGCAAGGCCTCTCCTTACGAGCAGTACTTC
CASKASPYEQYF
>TRBD1|TRBJ1-6|few|TRBV7-2
TGTGCCAGCAGGTACGGACAGGGGAGGTCACCCCTCCACTTT
CASRYGQGRSPLHF
>NA|TRBJ1-4|NA|TRBV6-4
TGTGCCAGCAGTGCGACGGGGTCCGGAGGAGAAAAACTGTTTTTT
CASSATGSGGEKLFF
>TRBD1|TRBJ1-1|NA|TRBV10-3
TGTGCCATCAGTGCCGACAGGGGGCCGGGCACTGAAGCTTTCTTT
CAISADRGPGTEAFF
>NA|TRBJ1-2|NA|TRBV5-1
TGCGCCAGCAGCTTGGAATCAGGGTCTGGCTACACCTTC
CASSLESGSGYTF
>NA|TRBJ2-7|NA|TRBV7-2
TGTGCCAGCAGCTTAACACTCTACGAGCAGTACTTC
CASSLTLYEQYF
>NA|TRBJ2-5|few|TRBV5-8
TGTGCCAGCAGCCCGGGGATAGCGGCATCACAAGAGACCCAGTACTTC
CASSPGIAASQETQYF
>NA|TRBJ2-3|NA|TRBV7-9
TGTGCCAGCAGCCAACCCAGCAGAACTAGCACAGATACGCAGTATTTT
CASSQPSRTSTDTQYF
>TRBD2|TRBJ2-1|few|TRBV20-1
TGCAGTGCTGCTAGCCCGACTAGCGGGAGAGCGGATGAGCAGTTCTTC
CSAASPTSGRADEQFF
>NA|TRBJ1-2|few|TRBV6-2/TRBV6-3
TGTGCCAGCAGCCCGAACTATGGCTACACCTTC
CASSPNYGYTF
>NA|TRBJ1-2|NA|TRBV6-1
TGTGCCACCGCAGGGGCGGGAGGAGGCTACACCTTC
CATAGAGGGYTF
>TRBD2|TRBJ2-7|once|TRBV20-1
TGCAGTGCTAGTGGCGTACTAGCGGGGCTTCCCTACGAGCAGTACTTC
CSASGVLAGLPYEQYF
>NA|TRBJ1-2|NA|TRBV6-1
TGTGCCAGCAGTGAAAGGACACAGGGCTATGGCTACACCTTC
CASSERTQGYGYTF